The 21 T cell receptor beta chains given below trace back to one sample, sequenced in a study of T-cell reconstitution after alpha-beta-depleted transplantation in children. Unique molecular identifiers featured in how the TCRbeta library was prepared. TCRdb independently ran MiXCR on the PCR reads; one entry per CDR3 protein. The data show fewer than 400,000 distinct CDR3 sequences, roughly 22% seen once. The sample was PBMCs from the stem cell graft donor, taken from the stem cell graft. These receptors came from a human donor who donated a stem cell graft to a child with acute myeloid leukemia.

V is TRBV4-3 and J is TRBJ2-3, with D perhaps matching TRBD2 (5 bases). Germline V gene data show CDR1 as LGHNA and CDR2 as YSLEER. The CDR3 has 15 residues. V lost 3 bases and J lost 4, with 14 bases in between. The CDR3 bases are TGCGCCAGCAGCCAGGAGCGGAGGTCGGCAGATACGCAGTATTTT. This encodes CASSQERRSADTQYF.

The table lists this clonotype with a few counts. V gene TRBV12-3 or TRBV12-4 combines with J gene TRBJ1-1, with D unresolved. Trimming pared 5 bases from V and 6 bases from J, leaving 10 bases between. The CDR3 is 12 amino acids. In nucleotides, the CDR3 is TGTGCCAGCAGTCCAACGGGCGCTGAAGCTTTCTTT. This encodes CASSPTGAEAFF.

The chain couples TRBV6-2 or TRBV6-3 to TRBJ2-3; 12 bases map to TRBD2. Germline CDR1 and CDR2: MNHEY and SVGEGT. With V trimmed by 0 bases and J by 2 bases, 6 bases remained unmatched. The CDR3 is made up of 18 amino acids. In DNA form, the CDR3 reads TGTGCCAGCAGTTACTCGCGACTAGCGGGAGATTTCACAGATACGCAGTATTTT. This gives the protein CASSYSRLAGDFTDTQYF.

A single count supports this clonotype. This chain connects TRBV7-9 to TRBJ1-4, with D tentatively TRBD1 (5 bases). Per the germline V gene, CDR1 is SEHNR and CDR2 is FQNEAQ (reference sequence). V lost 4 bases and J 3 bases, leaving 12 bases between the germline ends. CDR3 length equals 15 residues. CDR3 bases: TGTGCCAGCAGCTCAGCGGGACTCGCTAATGAAAAACTGTTTTTT. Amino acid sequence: CASSSAGLANEKLFF.

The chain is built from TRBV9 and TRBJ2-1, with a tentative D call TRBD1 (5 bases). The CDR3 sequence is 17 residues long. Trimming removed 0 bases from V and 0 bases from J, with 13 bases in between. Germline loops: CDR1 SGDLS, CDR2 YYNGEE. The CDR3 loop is CASSVVEGVGSYNEQFF. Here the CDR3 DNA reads TGTGCCAGCAGCGTAGTAGAAGGGGTTGGCTCCTACAATGAGCAGTTCTTC.

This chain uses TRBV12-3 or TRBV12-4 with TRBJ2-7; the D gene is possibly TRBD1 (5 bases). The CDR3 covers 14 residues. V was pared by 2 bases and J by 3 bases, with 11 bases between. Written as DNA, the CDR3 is TGTGCCAGCAGTTTAAAAACAGGCATCTACGAGCAGTACTTC. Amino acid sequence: CASSLKTGIYEQYF.

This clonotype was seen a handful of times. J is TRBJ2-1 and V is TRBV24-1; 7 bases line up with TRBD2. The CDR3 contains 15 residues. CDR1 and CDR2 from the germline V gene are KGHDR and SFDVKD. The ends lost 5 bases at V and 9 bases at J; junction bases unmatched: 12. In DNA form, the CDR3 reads TGTGCCACCAGTGGGACTGCGGCGGGAGTGAGTGAGCAGTTCTTC. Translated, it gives CATSGTAAGVSEQFF.

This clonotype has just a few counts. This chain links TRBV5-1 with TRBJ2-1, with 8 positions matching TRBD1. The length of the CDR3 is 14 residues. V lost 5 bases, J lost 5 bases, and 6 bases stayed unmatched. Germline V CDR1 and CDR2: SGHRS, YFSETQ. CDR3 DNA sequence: TGCGCCAGCAGTCAGGGGGCCGAGAACAATGAGCAGTTCTTC. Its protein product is CASSQGAENNEQFF.

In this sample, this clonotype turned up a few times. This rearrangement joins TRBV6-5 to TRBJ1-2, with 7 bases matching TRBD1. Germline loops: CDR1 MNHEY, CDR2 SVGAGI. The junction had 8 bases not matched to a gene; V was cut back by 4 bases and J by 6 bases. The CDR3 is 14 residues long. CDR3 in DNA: TGTGCCAGCAGTTTTTCAGGGGGAGGGGATGGCTACACCTTC. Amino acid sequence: CASSFSGGGDGYTF.

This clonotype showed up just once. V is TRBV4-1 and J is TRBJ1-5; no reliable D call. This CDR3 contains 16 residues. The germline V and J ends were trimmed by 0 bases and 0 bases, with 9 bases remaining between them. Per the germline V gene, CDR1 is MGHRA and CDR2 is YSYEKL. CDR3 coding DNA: TGCGCCAGCAGCCAAGATAGCAGATATAGCAATCAGCCCCAGCATTTT. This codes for CASSQDSRYSNQPQHF.

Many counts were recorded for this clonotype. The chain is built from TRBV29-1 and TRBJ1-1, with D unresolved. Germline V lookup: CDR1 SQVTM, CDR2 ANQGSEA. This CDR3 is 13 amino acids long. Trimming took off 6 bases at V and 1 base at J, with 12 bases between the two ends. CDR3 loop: CSVVVGRNTEAFF. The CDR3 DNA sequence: TGCAGCGTCGTGGTCGGAAGGAACACTGAAGCTTTCTTT.

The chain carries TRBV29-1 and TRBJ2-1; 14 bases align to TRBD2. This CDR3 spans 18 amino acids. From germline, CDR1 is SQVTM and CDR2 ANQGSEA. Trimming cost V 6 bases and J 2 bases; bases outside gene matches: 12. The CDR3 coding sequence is TGCAGCGTCGACCCCTGGGGGACTAGCGGGAGTCCCTACAATGAGCAGTTCTTC. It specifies CSVDPWGTSGSPYNEQFF.

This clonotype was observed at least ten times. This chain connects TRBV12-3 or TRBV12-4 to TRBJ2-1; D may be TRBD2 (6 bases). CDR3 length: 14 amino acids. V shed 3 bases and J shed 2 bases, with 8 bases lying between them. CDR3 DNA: TGTGCCAGCAGTTTTAGCGGAACCTACAATGAGCAGTTCTTC. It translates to CASSFSGTYNEQFF.

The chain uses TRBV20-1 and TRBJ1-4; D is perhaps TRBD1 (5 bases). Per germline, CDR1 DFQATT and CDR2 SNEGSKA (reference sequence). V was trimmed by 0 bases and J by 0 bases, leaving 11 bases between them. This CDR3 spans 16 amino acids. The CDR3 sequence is CSARDRAGATNEKLFF. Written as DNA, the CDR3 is TGCAGTGCTAGAGACAGGGCAGGCGCAACTAATGAAAAACTGTTTTTT.

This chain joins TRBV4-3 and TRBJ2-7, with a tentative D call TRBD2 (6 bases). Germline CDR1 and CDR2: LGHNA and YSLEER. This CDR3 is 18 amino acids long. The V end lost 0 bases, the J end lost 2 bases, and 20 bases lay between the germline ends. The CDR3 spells CASSQERRYEGLTYEQYF. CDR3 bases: TGCGCCAGCAGCCAAGAGCGAAGGTATGAGGGACTCACCTACGAGCAGTACTTC.

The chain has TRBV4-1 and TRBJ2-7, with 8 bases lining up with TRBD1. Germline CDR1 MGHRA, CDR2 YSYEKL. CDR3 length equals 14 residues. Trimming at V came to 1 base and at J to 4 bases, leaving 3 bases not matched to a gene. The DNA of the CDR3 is TGCGCCAGCAGCCAAGGCAGGGGGCGGTACGAGCAGTACTTC. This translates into CASSQGRGRYEQYF.

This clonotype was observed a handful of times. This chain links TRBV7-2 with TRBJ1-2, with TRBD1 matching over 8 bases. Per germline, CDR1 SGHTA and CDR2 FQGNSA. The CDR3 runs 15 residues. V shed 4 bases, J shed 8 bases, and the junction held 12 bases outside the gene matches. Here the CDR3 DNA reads TGTGCCAGCAGCTCGACGGACAGGGAGTTTAGGGGCTACACCTTC. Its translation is CASSSTDREFRGYTF.

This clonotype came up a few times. The CDR3 DNA reads as TGCAGCGTTCAATTGTGGGCTAGCGGGAGAAATGAGCAGTTCTTC. It encodes CSVQLWASGRNEQFF. J is TRBJ2-1 and V is TRBV29-1; 10 nucleotides match TRBD2. V dropped 5 bases and J dropped 7; count of bases not matched to a gene: 11. The CDR3 has 15 residues. CDR1 SQVTM and CDR2 ANQGSEA come from the germline V gene.

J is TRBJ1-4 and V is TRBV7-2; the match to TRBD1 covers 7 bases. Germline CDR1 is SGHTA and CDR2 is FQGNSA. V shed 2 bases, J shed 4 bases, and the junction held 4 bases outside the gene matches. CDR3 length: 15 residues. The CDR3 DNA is TGTGCCAGCAGCTTATACGGGACAGTTAATGAAAAACTGTTTTTT. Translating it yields CASSLYGTVNEKLFF.

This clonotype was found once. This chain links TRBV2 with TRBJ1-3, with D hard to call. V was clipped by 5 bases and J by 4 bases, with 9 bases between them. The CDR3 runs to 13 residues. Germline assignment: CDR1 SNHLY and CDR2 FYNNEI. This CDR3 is CASSRTGGNTIYF. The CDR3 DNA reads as TGTGCCAGCAGTAGGACCGGAGGAAACACCATATATTTT.

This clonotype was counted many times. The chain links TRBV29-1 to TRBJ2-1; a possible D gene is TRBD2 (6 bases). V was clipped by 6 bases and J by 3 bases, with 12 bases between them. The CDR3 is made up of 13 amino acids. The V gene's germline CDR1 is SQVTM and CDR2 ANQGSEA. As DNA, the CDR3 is TGCAGCGTCGCCGGGACTGACTACAATGAGCAGTTCTTC. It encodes CSVAGTDYNEQFF.